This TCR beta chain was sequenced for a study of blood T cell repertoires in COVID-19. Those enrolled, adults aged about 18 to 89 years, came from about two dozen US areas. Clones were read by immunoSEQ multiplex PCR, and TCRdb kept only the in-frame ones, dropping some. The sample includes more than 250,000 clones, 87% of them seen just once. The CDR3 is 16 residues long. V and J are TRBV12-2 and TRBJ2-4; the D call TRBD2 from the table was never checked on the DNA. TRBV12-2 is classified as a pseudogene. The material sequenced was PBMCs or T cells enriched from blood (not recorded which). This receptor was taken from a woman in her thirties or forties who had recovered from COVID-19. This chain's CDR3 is CASRLASGISKNIQYF. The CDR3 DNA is TGTGCAAGTCGCTTAGCTAGCGGGATAAGCAAAAACATTCAGTACTTC.